This T cell receptor beta chain was sequenced in a study of T cells in Graves' hyperthyroidism and ophthalmopathy (dated by TCRdb to about 2019). For the wider study: Peripheral blood was collected at initial diagnosis, before any treatment. To identify distinguishing TCR V-J signatures, a discovery cohort of about 100 patients was used, comprising some 45 with Graves' ophthalmopathy and approximately 57 with stable Graves' hyperthyroidism. TCR Vbeta CDR3 sequencing of some 140 peripheral blood samples (fewer than 45 ophthalmopathy, about 74 hyperthyroidism and roughly 17 progressor patients) is reported in the paper. The study also compared thyroid tissue and blood T-cell repertoires from several Graves' hyperthyroidism patients. After sampling, hyperthyroidism patients received methimazole starting at 30 mg daily, and ophthalmopathy patients received high-dose intravenous methylprednisolone. For training and testing, the 110 or so patients in the discovery cohort were randomly divided in a 7:3 ratio. Prospective prediction of ophthalmopathy was tested in an independent validation cohort of 18 to 20 hyperthyroidism patients and 15 to 17 patients who later progressed to ophthalmopathy.

This clonotype was detected only once. Its binding antigen is unknown. A much larger clone sits a single nucleotide away, making a read error possible. TCR beta CDR3 regions were amplified from RNA transcripts. The TCR CDR3 was subjected to a first round of RT-PCR using the HTBI primer set and the Qiagen OneStep RT-PCR kit. Libraries were constructed in a second round of multiplex PCR, after which size selection and purification were performed. The libraries were sequenced on an Illumina HiSeq2000 using paired-end 100 bp reads. The paper's processing steps were these. Raw data were processed with SOAPnuke, discarding reads with adapters, uncalled bases, mean Phred below 15, or no exact constant-primer or identifier match. COPE v1.2.5 was used to merge the high-quality paired reads, and each unique nucleotide sequence was defined as a clonotype. MiTCR v1.1 was used to align clonotypes to the IMGT TRBV, TRBD and TRBJ reference segments. Only V-J combinations with frequency above 0.0001, covering roughly 99% of repertoires, were analysed. A TCS score was defined as the ratio between F50 (clonal expansion) and ExV (chaos), using BLOSUM62-based TCRdist between CDR3 peptides within each V-J. Welch's t-statistics and random forest reduced around 550 V-J features to roughly 13, which were used in a naive Bayes classifier (R e1071). The similarity between thyroid and blood repertoires was quantified using the Morisita-Horn index. TCRdb reanalyzed the raw reads on its own, using fastp at Q25 for trimming and MiXCR for clone calling, and kept in-frame beta chains. Every distinct CDR3 protein forms one entry, paired with its most common genes and DNA. TCRdb's processing, not the authors' own work, is the source of the V and J calls. The sample includes around 720,000 distinct CDR3 sequences, with around a third observed a single time. The ten largest clonotypes hold roughly 31% of the sample.

From the germline V gene, CDR1 is MNHEY and CDR2 is SVGAGI. Measured from the cysteine to the phenylalanine, the CDR3 is 14 residues long. Only the CDR3 part of the read is kept: 42 bases, read in frame from the first base. Stable Graves' hyperthyroidism was defined as no progression to ophthalmopathy during 18 months of follow-up. The hyperthyroidism patients were between 18 and 65 years old and newly diagnosed, with a disease duration of less than 2 months. Exclusion was applied to patients with uncontrolled infections, other autoimmune diseases, pregnancy or lactation. Diagnoses were established on the basis of clinical symptoms, serum thyroxine and TRAb, thyroid ultrasound, and orbital computed tomography. PBMCs were separated from roughly 9.6 ml of fresh peripheral blood using Ficoll-Paque density gradient centrifugation. Trizol reagent was used to extract total RNA, and RNA quality was then checked on an Agilent 2100 Bioanalyzer.

General conclusions and limits of the study: In validation, the model predicted progression to ophthalmopathy a median of about 6.8 months before onset, with 70% to 71% sensitivity and almost 75% specificity. No statistical method was used to fix the sample size in advance, and group allocation was not hidden from the investigators. A model built on a 13 V-J signature distinguished ophthalmopathy from stable hyperthyroidism, reaching roughly 88% sensitivity and 81% to 83% specificity in cross-validation and 80%/75% in testing. Blood samples also contained most of the expanded thyroid clonotypes (frequency above 0.001), which suggests that blood repertoires may reflect thyroid immune responses.

The receptor was derived from a woman aged 35 to 49 with Graves' hyperthyroidism. The chain joins TRBV6-5 to TRBJ1-4; TRBD1 is a weak D gene call, 6 bases matching. The sample consisted of blood. CDR3 loop: CTSITGNANEKLFF. The nucleotides are TGTACCAGCATTACAGGGAACGCGAATGAAAAACTGTTTTTT.